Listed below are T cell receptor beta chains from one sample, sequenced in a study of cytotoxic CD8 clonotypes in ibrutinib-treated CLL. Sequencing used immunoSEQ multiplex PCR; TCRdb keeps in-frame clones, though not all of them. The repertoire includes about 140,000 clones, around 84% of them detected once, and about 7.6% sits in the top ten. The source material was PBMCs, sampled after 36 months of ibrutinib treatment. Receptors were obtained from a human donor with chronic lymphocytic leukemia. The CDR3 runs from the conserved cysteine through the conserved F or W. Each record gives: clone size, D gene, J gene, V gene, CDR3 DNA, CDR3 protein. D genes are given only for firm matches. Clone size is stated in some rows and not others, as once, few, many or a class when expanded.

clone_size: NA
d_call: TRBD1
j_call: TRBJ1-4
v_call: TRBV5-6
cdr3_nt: TGTGCCAGCAGCAGCTACAGGGGGCTGACGGAAAAACTGTTTTTT
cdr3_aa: CASSSYRGLTEKLFF

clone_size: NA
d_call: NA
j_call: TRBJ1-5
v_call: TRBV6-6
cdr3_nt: TGTGCCAGCAGTTATGTCCCCATGGGCAATCAGCCCCAGCATTTT
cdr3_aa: CASSYVPMGNQPQHF

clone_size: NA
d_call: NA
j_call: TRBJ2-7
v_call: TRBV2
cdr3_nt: TGTGCCAGCACCTGGACGGGCTCCTACGAGCAGTACTTC
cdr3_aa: CASTWTGSYEQYF

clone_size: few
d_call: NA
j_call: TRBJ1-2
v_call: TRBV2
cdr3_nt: TGTGCAACTCTGTCACTATGGGGCTACACCTTC
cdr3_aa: CATLSLWGYTF

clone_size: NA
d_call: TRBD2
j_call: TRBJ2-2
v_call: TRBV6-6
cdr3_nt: TGTGCCAGCAGTGGGACTAGCCAGGGCACCGGGGAGCTGTTTTTT
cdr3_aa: CASSGTSQGTGELFF

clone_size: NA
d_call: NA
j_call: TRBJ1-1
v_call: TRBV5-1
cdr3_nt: TGCGCCAGCAGCCCGGACATAGGAAACACTGAAGCTTTCTTT
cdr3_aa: CASSPDIGNTEAFF

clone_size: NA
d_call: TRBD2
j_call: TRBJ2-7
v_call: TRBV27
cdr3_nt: TGTGCCAGCAGTTCCAGAATAGCGGGGGGAACCTACGAGCAGTACTTC
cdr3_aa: CASSSRIAGGTYEQYF

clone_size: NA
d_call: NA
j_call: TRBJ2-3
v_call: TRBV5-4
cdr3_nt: TGTGCCAGCAGCTTGGGACAAAGCACAGATACGCAGTATTTT
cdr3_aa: CASSLGQSTDTQYF

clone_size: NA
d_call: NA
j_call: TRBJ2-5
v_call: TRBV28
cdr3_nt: TGTGCCAGCAGTTCTTGGGGGGCCCGGGAGACCCAGTACTTC
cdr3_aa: CASSSWGARETQYF

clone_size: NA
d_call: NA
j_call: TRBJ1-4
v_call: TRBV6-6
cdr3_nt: TGTGCCAGCAGTTACTCGAGGACTTTCAATGAAAAACTGTTTTTT
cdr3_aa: CASSYSRTFNEKLFF

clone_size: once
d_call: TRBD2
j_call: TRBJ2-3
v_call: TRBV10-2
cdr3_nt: TGCGCCAGCAGCGCGACTAGCGGGGGGAACCCAGTTTCAGATACGCAGTATTTT
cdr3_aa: CASSATSGGNPVSDTQYF

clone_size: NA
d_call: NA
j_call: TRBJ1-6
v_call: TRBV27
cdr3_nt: TGTGCCAGCAGTGGCAGGGGTTCACCCCTCCACTTT
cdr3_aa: CASSGRGSPLHF

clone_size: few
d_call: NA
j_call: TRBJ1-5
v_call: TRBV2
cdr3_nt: TGTGCCAGCAGTGGAGGGCAGGTCAATCAGCCCCAGCATTTT
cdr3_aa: CASSGGQVNQPQHF

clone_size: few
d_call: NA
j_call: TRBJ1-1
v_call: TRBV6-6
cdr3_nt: TGTGCCAGCAGGGGGGCTGAAGCTTTCTTT
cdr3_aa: CASRGAEAFF